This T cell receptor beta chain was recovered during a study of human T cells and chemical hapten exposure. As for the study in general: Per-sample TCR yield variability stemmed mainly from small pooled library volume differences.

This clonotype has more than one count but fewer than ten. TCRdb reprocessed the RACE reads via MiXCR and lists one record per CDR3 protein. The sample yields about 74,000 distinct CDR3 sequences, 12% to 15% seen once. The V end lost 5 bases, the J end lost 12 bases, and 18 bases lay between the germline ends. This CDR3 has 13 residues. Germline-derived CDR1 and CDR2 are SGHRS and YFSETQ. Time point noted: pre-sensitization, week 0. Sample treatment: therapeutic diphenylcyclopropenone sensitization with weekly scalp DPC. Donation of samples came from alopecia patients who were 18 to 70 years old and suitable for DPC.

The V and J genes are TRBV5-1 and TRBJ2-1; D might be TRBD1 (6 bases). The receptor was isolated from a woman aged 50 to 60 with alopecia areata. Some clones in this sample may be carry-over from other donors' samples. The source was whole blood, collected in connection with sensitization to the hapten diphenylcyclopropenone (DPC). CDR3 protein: CASRLNRDMGQFF. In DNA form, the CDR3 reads TGCGCCAGCAGATTGAACAGGGATATGGGGCAGTTCTTC.